The present T cell receptor (beta chain) was sequenced within a study of shared clonotypes between healthy human individuals. Study context: Every donor yielded three CD4 naive, three CD4 memory, two CD8 naive and one CD8 memory plate. Study-level points and caveats: Naive subsets generally exceeded memory subsets in estimated richness.

The CDR3 extends over 16 amino acids. V was pared by 2 bases and J by 1 base, with 6 bases of the junction left unmatched. Per the germline V gene, CDR1 is MDHEN and CDR2 is SYDVKM. Regarding this clone: What it binds is not known.

Repertoires were generated with immunoSEQ multiplex PCR, while TCRdb's copy carries only in-frame clones and drops some. The table includes about 1.5 million clones, around 98% detected once. Subsets obtained from CD4+ cells comprised CD45RA+ naive and CD45RA-negative memory cells. The clonotype comes from a man in his thirties or forties in good health. Sequenced material: naive CD4+ T cells sorted from blood. Noted subset: CD45RA+ positively selected. The V gene is TRBV28, the J gene TRBJ1-1; 8 positions agree with TRBD1. The CDR3 nucleotides read TGTGCCAGCAGTTTAGAGACAGGGGTACGGAACACTGAAGCTTTCTTT. This codes for CASSLETGVRNTEAFF.